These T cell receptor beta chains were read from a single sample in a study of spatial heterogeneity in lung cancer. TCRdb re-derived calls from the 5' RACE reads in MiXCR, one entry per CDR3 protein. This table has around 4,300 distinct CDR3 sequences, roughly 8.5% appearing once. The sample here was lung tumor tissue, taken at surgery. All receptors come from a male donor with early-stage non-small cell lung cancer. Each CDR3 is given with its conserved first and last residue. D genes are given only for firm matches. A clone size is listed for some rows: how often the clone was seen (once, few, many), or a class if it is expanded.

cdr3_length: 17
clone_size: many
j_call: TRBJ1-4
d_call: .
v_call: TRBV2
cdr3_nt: TGTGCCACCAAAAACCGGGAGAGATCACCACGGGGCGAAAAACTGTTTTTT
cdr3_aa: CATKNRERSPRGEKLFF

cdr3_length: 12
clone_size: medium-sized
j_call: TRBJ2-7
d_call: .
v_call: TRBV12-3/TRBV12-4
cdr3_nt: TGTGCCAGCTCAAGTCAGCGGGACGAGCAGTACTTC
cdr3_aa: CASSSQRDEQYF

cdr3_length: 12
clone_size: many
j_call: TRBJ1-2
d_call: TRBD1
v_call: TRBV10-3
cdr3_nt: TGTGCCATAGGACAGGGGATAGGAGGCTACACCTTC
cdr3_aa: CAIGQGIGGYTF

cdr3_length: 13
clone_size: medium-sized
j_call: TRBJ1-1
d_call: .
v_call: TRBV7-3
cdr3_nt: TGTGCCAGCAGTAAAATCGTGGGCACTGAAGCTTTCTTT
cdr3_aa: CASSKIVGTEAFF

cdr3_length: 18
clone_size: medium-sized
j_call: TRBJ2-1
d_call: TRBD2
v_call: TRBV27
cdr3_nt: TGTGCCAGCAGCGAGCCCCTAGCGGGCGCCTTCTCCTACAATGAGCAGTTCTTC
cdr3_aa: CASSEPLAGAFSYNEQFF

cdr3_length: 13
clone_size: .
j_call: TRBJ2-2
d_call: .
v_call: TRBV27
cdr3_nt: TGTGCCAGCAGTTTAAAGGGAACCGGGGAGCTGTTTTTT
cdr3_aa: CASSLKGTGELFF

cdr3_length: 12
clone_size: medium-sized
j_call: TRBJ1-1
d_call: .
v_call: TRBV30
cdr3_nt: TGTGCCTGGAGTCAATTAAACACTGAAGCTTTCTTT
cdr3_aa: CAWSQLNTEAFF

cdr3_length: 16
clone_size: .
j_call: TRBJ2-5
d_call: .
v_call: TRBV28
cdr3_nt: TGTGCCAGCAGTCCGTCCCTAGCTGCCCCCCAAGGGACCCAGTACTTC
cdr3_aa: CASSPSLAAPQGTQYF

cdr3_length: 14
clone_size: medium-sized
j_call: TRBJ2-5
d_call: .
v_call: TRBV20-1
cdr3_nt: TGCAGTGCTACCGGAGCGGACTCTCAAGAGACCCAGTACTTC
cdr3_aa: CSATGADSQETQYF

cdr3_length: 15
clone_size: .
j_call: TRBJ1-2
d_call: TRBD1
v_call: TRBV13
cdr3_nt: TGTGCCAGCAGCCACCGGGGACAGGGGGACTATGGCTACACCTTC
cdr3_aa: CASSHRGQGDYGYTF

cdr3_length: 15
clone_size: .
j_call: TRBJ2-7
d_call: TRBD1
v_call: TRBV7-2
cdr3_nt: TGTGCCAGCAGCTTAGTACAGGGGAGCTCCTACGAGCAGTACTTC
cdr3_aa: CASSLVQGSSYEQYF

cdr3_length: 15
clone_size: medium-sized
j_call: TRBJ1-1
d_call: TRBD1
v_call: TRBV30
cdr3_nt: TGTGCCTGGAGTGTATCTCAGGGGGGTCGTTCTGAAGCTTTCTTT
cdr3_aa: CAWSVSQGGRSEAFF

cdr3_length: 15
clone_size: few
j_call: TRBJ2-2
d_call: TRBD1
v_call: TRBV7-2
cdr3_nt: TGTGCCAGCAGCTGGGGACAGGTCAACACCGGGGAGCTGTTTTTT
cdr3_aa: CASSWGQVNTGELFF

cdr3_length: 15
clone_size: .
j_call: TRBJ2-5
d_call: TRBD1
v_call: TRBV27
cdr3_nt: TGTGCCAGCAGTTTATTCCCGGGACAGCAAGAGACCCAGTACTTC
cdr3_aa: CASSLFPGQQETQYF

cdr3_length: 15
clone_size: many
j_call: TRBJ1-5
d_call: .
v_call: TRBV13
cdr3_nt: TGTGCCAGCAGCTTAGGCGTAGGGGATAAGAAGCCCCAGCATTTT
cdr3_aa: CASSLGVGDKKPQHF

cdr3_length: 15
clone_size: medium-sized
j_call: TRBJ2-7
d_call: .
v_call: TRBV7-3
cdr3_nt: TGTGCCAGCAGCCCGCGGCCGGCGGGCGCTTACGAGCAGTACTTC
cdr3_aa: CASSPRPAGAYEQYF

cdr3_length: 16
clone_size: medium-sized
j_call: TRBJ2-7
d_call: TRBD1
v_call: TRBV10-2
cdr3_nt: TGCGCCAGCAGTGAGTCGGACAGGGGGCTAACGGACGAGCAGTACTTC
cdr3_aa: CASSESDRGLTDEQYF

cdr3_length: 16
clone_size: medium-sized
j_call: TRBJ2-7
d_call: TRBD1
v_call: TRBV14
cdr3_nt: TGTGCCAGCAGCCAAGGCTCCCCGGGACAGGGATACGAGCAGTACTTC
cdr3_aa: CASSQGSPGQGYEQYF

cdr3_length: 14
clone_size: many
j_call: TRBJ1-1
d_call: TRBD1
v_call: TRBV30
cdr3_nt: TGTGCCTTTGACAGGGCCTTGGGAAACACTGAAGCTTTCTTT
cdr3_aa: CAFDRALGNTEAFF

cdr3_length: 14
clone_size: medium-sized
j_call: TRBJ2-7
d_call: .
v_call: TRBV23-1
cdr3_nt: TGCGCCAGCGGCCCCCCAGGTTTTTCCTACGAGCAGTACTTC
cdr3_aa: CASGPPGFSYEQYF

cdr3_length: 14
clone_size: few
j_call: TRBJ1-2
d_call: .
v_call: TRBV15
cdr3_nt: TGTGCCACCAGCAGAGACCCGGGGACAAGTGGCTACACCTTC
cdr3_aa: CATSRDPGTSGYTF

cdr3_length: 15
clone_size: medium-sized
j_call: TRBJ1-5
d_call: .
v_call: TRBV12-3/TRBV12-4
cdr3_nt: TGTGCCAGCAGTTTAACAGGGTATAGCAATCAGCCCCAGCATTTT
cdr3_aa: CASSLTGYSNQPQHF

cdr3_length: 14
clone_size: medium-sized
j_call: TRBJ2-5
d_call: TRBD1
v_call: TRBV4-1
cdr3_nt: TGCGCCAGCAGCCGAGACAGGGGGCAAGAGACCCAGTACTTC
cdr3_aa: CASSRDRGQETQYF

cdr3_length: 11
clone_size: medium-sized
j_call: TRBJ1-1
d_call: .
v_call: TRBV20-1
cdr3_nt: TGCAGTGCTAGAGGGAACACTGAAGCTTTCTTT
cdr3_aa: CSARGNTEAFF

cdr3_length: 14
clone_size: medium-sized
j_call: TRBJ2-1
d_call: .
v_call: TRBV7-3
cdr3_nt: TGTGCCAGCAGCTCCCCGGGTAACCCGGGTGAGCAGTTCTTC
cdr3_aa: CASSSPGNPGEQFF

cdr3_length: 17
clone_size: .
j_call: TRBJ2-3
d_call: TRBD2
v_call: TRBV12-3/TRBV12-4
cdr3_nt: TGTGCCAGCAGGAAGTACGGAGCGGGAGGAGGGGCAGATACGCAGTATTTT
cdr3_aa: CASRKYGAGGGADTQYF

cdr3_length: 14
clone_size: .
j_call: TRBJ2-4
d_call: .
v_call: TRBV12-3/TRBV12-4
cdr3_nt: TGTGCCAGCAGTCTTGATTCGGCTCTAAACATTCAGTACTTC
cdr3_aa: CASSLDSALNIQYF

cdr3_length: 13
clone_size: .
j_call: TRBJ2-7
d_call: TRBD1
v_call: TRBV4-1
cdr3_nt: TGCGCCAGTGCAGGGGGACGGACCTACGAGCAGTACTTC
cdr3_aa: CASAGGRTYEQYF

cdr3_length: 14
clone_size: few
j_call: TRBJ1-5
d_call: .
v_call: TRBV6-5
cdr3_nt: TGTGCCAGCAGTTCGCAGGGAGTACTTCAGCCCCAGCATTTT
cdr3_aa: CASSSQGVLQPQHF

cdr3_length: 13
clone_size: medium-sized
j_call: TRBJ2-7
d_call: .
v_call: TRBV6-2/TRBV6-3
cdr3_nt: TGTGCCAGCAGTTACCCTTGGGGTGGCGAGCAGTACTTC
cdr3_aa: CASSYPWGGEQYF